This T cell receptor beta chain was identified in a study of identical twins. V dropped 4 bases and J dropped 7; count of bases not matched to a gene: 8. CDR3 length: 15 amino acids. This clonotype has more than one count but fewer than ten. From the 5' RACE reads, TCRdb called clonotypes with MiXCR, one entry per CDR3 protein. The sample lists some 600,000 distinct CDR3 sequences, 7.1% occurring once. The same specimen was also included in a second study, on yellow fever vaccine responses in identical twins.

Sequencing was performed on PBMCs. The receptor's source is a woman younger than 30 in good health. The V call is TRBV12-3 or TRBV12-4, the J call TRBJ1-4; TRBD1 aligns across 8 bases. CDR3 nucleotides: TGTGCCAGCAGTTCTAGTGGACAGGGACGTGAAAAACTGTTTTTT. This codes for CASSSSGQGREKLFF.